The 11 T cell receptor beta chains below all came from one sample that was sequenced in a study of blood T cell repertoires in COVID-19. Sequencing was performed with immunoSEQ multiplex PCR; in TCRdb, only in-frame clones are kept and a portion is missing. The sample shows around 81,000 clones, around nine tenths of them seen only once. The sequenced sample was peripheral blood. These TCRs come from a woman older than 75 with acute or convalescent COVID-19.

The rearrangement uses TRBV3-1 (or the pseudogene TRBV3-2) and TRBJ2-3, with D hard to call. The V end was cut by 0 bases, the J end by 6 bases, with 7 bases between. This CDR3 is 13 amino acids long. The germline V gene has CDR1 LGHDT and CDR2 YNNKEL (reference sequence). CDR3 protein: CASSQDQLDTQYF. The CDR3 DNA sequence: TGTGCCAGCAGCCAAGATCAACTCGATACGCAGTATTTT.

The chain has TRBV5-6 and TRBJ1-2, with D unresolved. Germline-derived CDR1 and CDR2 are SGHDT and YYEEEE. This CDR3 contains 13 residues. The ends were cut back, 0 bases at V and 2 bases at J, with 5 bases in the middle. Here the CDR3 DNA reads TGTGCCAGCAGCTTGGAACAGAACTATGGCTACACCTTC. Its protein product is CASSLEQNYGYTF.

This clone was seen more than once but under ten times. This rearrangement joins TRBV7-8 to TRBJ1-5; D not certain. The CDR3 is 16 residues long. Germline CDR1 is SGHVS and CDR2 is FQNEAQ. The V gene lost 5 bases and the J gene lost 0 bases, with 14 bases spanning the gap. The CDR3 region is CASSPNSRDSNQPQHF. Here the CDR3 DNA reads TGTGCCAGCAGCCCAAACTCGAGGGATAGCAATCAGCCCCAGCATTTT.

A single count supports this clone. The chain employs TRBV11-3 and TRBJ1-1; D remains ambiguous. Germline V lookup: CDR1 SGHNT, CDR2 YENEEA. The CDR3 loop spans 12 amino acids. V lost 5 bases and J 11 bases, leaving 15 bases between the germline ends. The DNA for the CDR3 is TGTGCCAGCAGCCAAGTACCTGGGCAGGCTTTCTTT. It yields the protein CASSQVPGQAFF. The full variable domain, rest sourced from reference TRBV11-3 and TRBJ1-1, is EAGVVQSPRYKIIEKKQPVAFWCNPISGHNTLYWYLQNLGQGPELLIRYENEEAVDDSQLPKDRFSAERLKGVDSTLKIQPAELGDSAVYLCASSQVPGQAFFGQGTRLTVV.

This chain connects TRBV18 to TRBJ1-1, with D tentatively TRBD1 (6 bases). The CDR3 is 16 amino acids. Germline V gives CDR1 KGHSH, CDR2 LQKENI. Trimming stripped 3 bases from V and 1 base from J, with 15 bases between. CDR3 DNA: TGTGCCAGCTCACCTCAACAGGGCGGGGGGAACACTGAAGCTTTCTTT. Its translation is CASSPQQGGGNTEAFF.

The chain carries TRBV4-3 and TRBJ2-7; TRBD1 matches 9 bases. The germline V gene has CDR1 LGHNA and CDR2 YSLEER. The CDR3 length is 16 residues. Trimming at V came to 5 bases and at J to 0 bases, leaving 8 bases not matched to a gene. The CDR3 is CASSRTGADLSYEQYF. The CDR3 coding sequence is TGCGCCAGCAGCAGGACAGGGGCCGACCTCTCCTACGAGCAGTACTTC.

This chain connects TRBV2 to TRBJ1-1, with D hard to call. Germline CDR1 and CDR2: SNHLY and FYNNEI. Deletions cut 1 base from V and 1 base from J, with 4 bases between. The CDR3 runs to 13 residues. CDR3 in DNA: TGTGCCAGCAGTGAAGGCAGGAACACTGAAGCTTTCTTT. Its protein product is CASSEGRNTEAFF.

The V call is TRBV7-2, the J call TRBJ2-7; tentatively, D is TRBD2 (7 bases). With 5 bases removed from V and 7 bases from J, the gap between germline ends came to 24 bases. The CDR3 covers 16 residues. Per the germline V gene, CDR1 is SGHTA and CDR2 is FQGNSA. The DNA for the CDR3 is TGTGCCAGCAGCAGACGCCTAGGCGGGGGCGCCGGAGAGCAGTACTTC. Translating it yields CASSRRLGGGAGEQYF.

The chain couples TRBV1 to TRBJ2-7; the table gives TRBD1 as D, unverified against the DNA. TRBV1 is a pseudogene. This CDR3 has 18 amino acids. The CDR3 reads CTSSQLPGTGAGRHEQYF. As DNA, the CDR3 is TGCACCAGCAGCCAGCTTCCCGGGACAGGAGCCGGGAGACACGAGCAGTACTTC.

The chain recombines TRBV7-3 with TRBJ2-1, with 13 bases matching TRBD2. The junction had 10 bases not matched to a gene; V was cut back by 5 bases and J by 3 bases. Germline V CDR1 and CDR2: SGHTA, FQGTGA. The CDR3 contains 18 residues. The CDR3 loop is CASSLLTSGRTHYNEQFF. In DNA, the CDR3 is TGTGCCAGCAGCCTACTGACTAGCGGGAGGACACACTACAATGAGCAGTTCTTC.

This chain joins TRBV7-2 and TRBJ2-5; the match to TRBD2 covers 7 bases. The V and J ends lost 1 base and 5 bases, in that order; junction bases with no gene match: 10. CDR1 is SGHTA and CDR2 is FQGNSA in the germline V gene. The CDR3 contains 16 residues. CDR3 residues: CASSLGVSGGGETQYF. The CDR3 nucleotides are TGTGCCAGCAGCTTAGGCGTCTCGGGGGGAGGGGAGACCCAGTACTTC.